This T cell receptor (delta chain) was documented in a study of γδ T cells in repeated Plasmodium falciparum infection (dated by TCRdb to about 2021). Context from the whole study: The natural-infection arm enrolled Malian children exposed to intense seasonal malaria transmission, compared against age and gender matched Australian children. Five malaria-naive U.S. adults underwent four controlled human malaria infections by bites from P. falciparum NF54-infected Anopheles stephensi mosquitoes over approximately 600 days. Samples were collected from controlled-infection subjects at baseline, immediately before selected infections, and 21 days after each infection. Malian gammadelta TCR repertoires were analysed cross-sectionally during no-transmission periods and were analysed longitudinally across acute febrile malaria episodes. The study looked at how repeated Plasmodium falciparum infection shapes the human gammadelta T cell repertoire, using both natural infection in Mali and controlled human malaria infection. Paper-wide results and their limitations: Across time and infection, the Vgamma9/Vdelta2+ TCR repertoires showed a highly stable polyclonal makeup, with many TCRgamma sequences overlapping between individuals. Analysis of inter-individual variability in gammadelta T cell responses was limited by the small size of the controlled-infection cohort. In Vdelta2-negative gammadelta TCR repertoires, which were largely Vdelta1+, repeated controlled infections appeared to drive waves of new clonotype selection. Compared with Australian children, Malian children appeared to have Vdelta2-negative gammadelta TCR repertoires that were more clonally expanded, less diverse and less shared. Generalizability was limited because the Malian cohort was drawn from a small rural village of predominantly one ethnic group.

For bulk TCR repertoire analysis, Vgamma9/Vdelta2+ and Vdelta2-negative gammadelta T cell populations were isolated by flow sorting from peripheral blood mononuclear cells. The germline V gene encodes CDR1 TSWWSYY and CDR2 QGS. The V and J ends are trimmed by 4 bases and 2 bases, leaving 41 bases between them. The CDR3 sequence holds 24 residues, the cysteine and phenylalanine included. Only the CDR3 portion is preserved as DNA: 72 bases, with reading frame beginning at the first base. Library prep was done by multiplex PCR. TCRdb shows the sequencer as Illumina MiSeq. From each sorted gammadelta T cell sample, both TCR gamma (TRG) and TCR delta (TRD) chains were sequenced. The authors' pipeline ran thus. Clonotype tree plots, accumulated frequency of the top 20 clonotypes, diversity index (DI) and D75 metrics were included in the repertoire analyses. Clones were re-identified by TCRdb from the public reads with CATT, and rows with the same DNA were merged. TCRdb, not the authors, supplied the V and J calls. Counted in this sample were tens of thousands of delta-chain clones; 0.9% to 1% of them appeared once. The top ten clonotypes cover nearly 10% of the sample.

This clone has a handful of counts. Its antigen remains undetermined. TCRdb pairs this DNA with a much larger clone's protein that differs at residue 14, likely a read error; the protein shown was translated from the DNA. This chain is built from TRDV1 and TRDJ1, and the D gene may be TRDD3, 6 bases matching. The J gene, absent from TCRdb, was called here by matching the DNA to germline. The sequenced sample consisted of gamma-delta T cells from blood. The TCR was taken from a pool of human donors (malaria-infected and uninfected, not separated). The CDR3 in this case is CALGARSTPSLLERGKVGTDKLIF. The DNA is as follows: TGTGCTCTTGGGGCCAGATCCACGCCTTCGCTCCTGGAACGGGGGAAGGTAGGGACCGATAAACTCATCTTT.